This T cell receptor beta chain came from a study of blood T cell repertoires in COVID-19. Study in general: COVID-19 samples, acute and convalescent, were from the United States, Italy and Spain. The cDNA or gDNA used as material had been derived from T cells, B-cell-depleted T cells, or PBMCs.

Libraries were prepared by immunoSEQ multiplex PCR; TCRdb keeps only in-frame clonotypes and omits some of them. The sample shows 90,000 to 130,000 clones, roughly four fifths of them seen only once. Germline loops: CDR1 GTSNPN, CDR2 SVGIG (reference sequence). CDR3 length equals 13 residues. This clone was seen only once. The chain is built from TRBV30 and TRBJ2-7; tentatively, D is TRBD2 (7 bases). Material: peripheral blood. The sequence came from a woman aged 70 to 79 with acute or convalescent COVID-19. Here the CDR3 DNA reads TGTGCGGGGACGGGGGCGGGAGAACACGAGCAGTACTTC. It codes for CAGTGAGEHEQYF.